Listed here are 4 T cell receptor beta chains from one sample, sequenced in a study of blood T cells in healthy people across ages. Together with a sample-barcoded 5' primer, a J-beta primer mix was included in a second PCR lasting about 7 to 11 cycles. TCRdb reprocessed the 5' RACE reads via MiXCR and lists one record per CDR3 protein. The sample holds hundreds of thousands of distinct CDR3 sequences; around 40% are singletons and the top ten take 20% to 25%. Sequenced: blood. These receptors were obtained from a woman aged 55-70 years in good health.

The J gene is TRBJ2-2, the V gene TRBV5-1; 9 nucleotides agree with TRBD1. Germline CDR1 SGHRS, CDR2 YFSETQ. Germline trimming cut 4 bases from V and 7 bases from J; bases unmatched to any gene: 8. The CDR3 is 15 residues long. DNA for the CDR3: TGCGCCAGCAGCCCGGGACAGGGAATGGGCGGGGAGCTGTTTTTT. Protein sequence: CASSPGQGMGGELFF.

This clonotype appeared once. This chain uses TRBV20-1 with TRBJ2-3; 15 bases are a match to TRBD2. With 3 bases clipped from V and 7 bases from J, the junction kept 5 bases outside the gene matches. Germline CDR1 and CDR2: DFQATT and SNEGSKA (reference sequence). This CDR3 is built from 15 residues. CDR3 protein: CSASGLAGGLYTQYF. The CDR3 bases are TGCAGTGCTAGCGGACTAGCGGGGGGGCTCTATACGCAGTATTTT.

The chain recombines TRBV6-6 with TRBJ2-2; D possibly corresponds to TRBD1 (6 bases). This CDR3 has 15 residues. V was clipped by 0 bases and J by 6 bases, with 11 bases between them. From germline, CDR1 is MNHNY and CDR2 SVGAGI (reference sequence). Written as DNA, the CDR3 is TGTGCCAGCAGTTACTCGATTCCAGGGGCCGGGGAGCTGTTTTTT. As protein: CASSYSIPGAGELFF.

This clonotype was found a few times. The chain carries TRBV2 and TRBJ1-5; D is uncertain. Germline V gives CDR1 SNHLY, CDR2 FYNNEI. Trimming pared 8 bases from V and 5 bases from J, leaving 19 bases between. CDR3 length: 15 amino acids. As DNA, the CDR3 is TGTGCCAGCGCGGGCCTCGGGCAGATTTATCAGCCCCAGCATTTT. This gives the protein CASAGLGQIYQPQHF.